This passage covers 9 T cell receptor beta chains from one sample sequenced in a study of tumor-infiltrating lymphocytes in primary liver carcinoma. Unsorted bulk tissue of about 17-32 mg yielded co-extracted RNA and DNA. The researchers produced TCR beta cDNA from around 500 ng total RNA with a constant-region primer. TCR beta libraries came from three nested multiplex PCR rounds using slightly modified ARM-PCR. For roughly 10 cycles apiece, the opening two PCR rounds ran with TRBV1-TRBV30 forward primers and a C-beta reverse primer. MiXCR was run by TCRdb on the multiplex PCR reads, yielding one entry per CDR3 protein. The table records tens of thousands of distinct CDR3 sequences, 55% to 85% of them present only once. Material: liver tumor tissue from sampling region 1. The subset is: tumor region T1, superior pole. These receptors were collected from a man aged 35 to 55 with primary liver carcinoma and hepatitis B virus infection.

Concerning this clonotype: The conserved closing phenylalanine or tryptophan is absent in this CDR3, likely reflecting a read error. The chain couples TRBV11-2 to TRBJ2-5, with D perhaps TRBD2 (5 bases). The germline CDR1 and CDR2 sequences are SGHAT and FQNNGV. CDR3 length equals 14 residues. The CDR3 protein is CVSISTGILLSQYL. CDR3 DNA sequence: TGTGTCAGCATCTCGACGGGGATATTATTGTCCCAGTACTTA.

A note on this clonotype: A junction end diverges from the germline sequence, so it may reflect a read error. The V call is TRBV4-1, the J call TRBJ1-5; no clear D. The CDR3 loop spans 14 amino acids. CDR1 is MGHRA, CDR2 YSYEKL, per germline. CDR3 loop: CASSPYDNNQPQHF. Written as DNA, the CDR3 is TGTGCCAGCAGCCCCTATGATAACAATCAGCCCCAGCATTTT.

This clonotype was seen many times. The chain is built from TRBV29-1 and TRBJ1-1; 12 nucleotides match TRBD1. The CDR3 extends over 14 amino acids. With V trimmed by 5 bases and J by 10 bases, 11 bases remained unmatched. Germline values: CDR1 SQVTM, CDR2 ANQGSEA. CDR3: CSVPSPGTGGTAFF. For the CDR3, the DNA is TGCAGCGTTCCGAGCCCCGGGACAGGGGGCACAGCTTTCTTT.

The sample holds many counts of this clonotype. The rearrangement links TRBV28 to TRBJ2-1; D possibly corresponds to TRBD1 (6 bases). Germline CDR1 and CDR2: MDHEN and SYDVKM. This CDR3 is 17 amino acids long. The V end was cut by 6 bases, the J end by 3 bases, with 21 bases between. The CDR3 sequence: CASSPSFGRGNYNEQFF. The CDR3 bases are TGTGCCAGCAGCCCCTCTTTCGGAAGGGGGAACTACAATGAGCAGTTCTTC.

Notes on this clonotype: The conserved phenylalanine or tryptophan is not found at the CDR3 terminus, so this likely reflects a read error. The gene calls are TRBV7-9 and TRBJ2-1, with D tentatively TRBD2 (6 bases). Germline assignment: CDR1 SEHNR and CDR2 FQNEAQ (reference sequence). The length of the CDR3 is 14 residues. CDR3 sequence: CANSLSIRDFEQFL. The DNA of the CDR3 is TGTGCCAACAGCTTAAGTATCCGGGACTTTGAGCAGTTCCTC.

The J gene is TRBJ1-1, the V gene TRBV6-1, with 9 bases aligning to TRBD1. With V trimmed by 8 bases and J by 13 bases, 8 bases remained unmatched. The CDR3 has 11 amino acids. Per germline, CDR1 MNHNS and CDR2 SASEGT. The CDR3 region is CASDPGTGSFF. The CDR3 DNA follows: TGTGCCAGCGACCCTGGGACAGGGAGTTTCTTT.

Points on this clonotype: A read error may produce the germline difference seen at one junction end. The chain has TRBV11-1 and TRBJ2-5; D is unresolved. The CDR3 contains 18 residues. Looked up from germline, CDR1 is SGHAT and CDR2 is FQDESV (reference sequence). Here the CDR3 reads CASSLILWQADIPETKYF. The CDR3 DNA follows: TGTGCCAGCAGCTTAATCTTATGGCAGGCAGATATTCCGGAGACCAAGTACTTC.

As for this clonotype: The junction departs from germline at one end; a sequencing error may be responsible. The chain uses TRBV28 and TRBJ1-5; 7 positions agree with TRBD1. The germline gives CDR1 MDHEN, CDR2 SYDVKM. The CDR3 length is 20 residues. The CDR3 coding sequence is TGTGCCAGCAGTTTAGGCAGGGGGATGGGGTACGCCGTCGGCTATCAGCCCCGGCATTTT. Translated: CASSLGRGMGYAVGYQPRHF.

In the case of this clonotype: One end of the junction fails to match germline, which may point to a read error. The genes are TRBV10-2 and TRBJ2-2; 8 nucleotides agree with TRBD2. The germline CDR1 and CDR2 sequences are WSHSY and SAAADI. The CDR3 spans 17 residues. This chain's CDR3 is CASSEIPGGGNTRELFF. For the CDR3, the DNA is TGCGCCAGCAGTGAGATCCCGGGAGGGGGGAACACCAGGGAGCTGTTTTTT.